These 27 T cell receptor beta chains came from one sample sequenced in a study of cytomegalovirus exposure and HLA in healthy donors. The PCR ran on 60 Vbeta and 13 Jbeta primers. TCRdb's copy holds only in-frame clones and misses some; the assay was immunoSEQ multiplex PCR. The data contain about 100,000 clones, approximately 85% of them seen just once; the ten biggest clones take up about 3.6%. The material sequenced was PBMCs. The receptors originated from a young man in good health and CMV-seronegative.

CDR3 amino acids: CASSVPGQPGEQYF. In DNA form, the CDR3 reads TGTGCCAGCAGTGTTCCGGGACAGCCCGGGGAGCAGTACTTC. The V call is TRBV27, the J call TRBJ2-7; 7 bases map to TRBD1. Trimming cost V 5 bases and J 7 bases; bases outside gene matches: 11. The CDR3 is made up of 14 amino acids. Germline-derived CDR1 and CDR2 are MNHEY and SMNVEV (reference sequence).

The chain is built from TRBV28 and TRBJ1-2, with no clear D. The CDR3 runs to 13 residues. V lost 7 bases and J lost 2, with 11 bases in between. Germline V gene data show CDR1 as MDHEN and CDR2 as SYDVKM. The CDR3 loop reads CASKRRVNYGYTF. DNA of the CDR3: TGTGCCAGCAAGAGGAGGGTAAACTATGGCTACACCTTC.

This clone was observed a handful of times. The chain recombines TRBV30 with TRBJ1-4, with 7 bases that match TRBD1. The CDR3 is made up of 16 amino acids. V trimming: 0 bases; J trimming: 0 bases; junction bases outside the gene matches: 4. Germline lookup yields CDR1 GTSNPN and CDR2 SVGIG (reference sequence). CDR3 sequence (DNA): TGTGCCTGGAGTGTACTAGGGACAGCAACTAATGAAAAACTGTTTTTT. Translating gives CAWSVLGTATNEKLFF.

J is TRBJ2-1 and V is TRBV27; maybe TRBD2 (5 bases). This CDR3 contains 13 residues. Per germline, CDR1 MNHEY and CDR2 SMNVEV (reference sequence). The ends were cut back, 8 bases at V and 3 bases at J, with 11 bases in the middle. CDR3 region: CASAAGVYNEQFF. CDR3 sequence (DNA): TGTGCCAGCGCGGCCGGGGTCTACAATGAGCAGTTCTTC.

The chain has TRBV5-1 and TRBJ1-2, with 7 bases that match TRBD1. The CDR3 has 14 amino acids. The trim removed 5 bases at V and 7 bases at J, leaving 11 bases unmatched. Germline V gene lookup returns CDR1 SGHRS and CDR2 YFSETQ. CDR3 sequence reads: CASRNTTGRTGYTF. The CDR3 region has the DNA TGCGCCAGCAGAAATACGACAGGGAGGACTGGCTACACCTTC.

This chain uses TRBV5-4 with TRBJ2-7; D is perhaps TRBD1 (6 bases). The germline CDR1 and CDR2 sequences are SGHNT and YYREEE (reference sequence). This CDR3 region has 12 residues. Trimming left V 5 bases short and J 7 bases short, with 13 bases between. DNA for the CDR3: TGTGCCAGCAGATCGGACAGTTTTGAGCAGTACTTC. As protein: CASRSDSFEQYF.

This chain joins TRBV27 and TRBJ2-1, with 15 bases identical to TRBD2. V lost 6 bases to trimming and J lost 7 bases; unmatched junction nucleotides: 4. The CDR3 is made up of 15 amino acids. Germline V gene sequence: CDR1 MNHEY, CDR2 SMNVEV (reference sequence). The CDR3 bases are TGTGCCAGCAGCCTCGGGACTAGCGGGGGGAATGAGCAGTTCTTC. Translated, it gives CASSLGTSGGNEQFF.

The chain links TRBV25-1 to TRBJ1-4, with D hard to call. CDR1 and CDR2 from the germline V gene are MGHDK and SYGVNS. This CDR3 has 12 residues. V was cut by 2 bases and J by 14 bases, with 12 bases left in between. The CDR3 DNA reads TGTGCCAGCAGTGAAGGAGGTAGTAGGCTGTTTTTT. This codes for CASSEGGSRLFF.

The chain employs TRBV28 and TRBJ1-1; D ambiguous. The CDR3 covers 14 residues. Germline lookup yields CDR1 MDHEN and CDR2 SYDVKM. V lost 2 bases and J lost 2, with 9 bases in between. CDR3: CASSLRRLNTEAFF. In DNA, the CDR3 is TGTGCCAGCAGTTTACGCAGACTTAACACTGAAGCTTTCTTT.

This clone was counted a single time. DNA of the CDR3: TGTGCCAGCAGCCCTTTGGGCGGGAGACGACAACAAGAGACCCAGTACTTC. Its translation is CASSPLGGRRQQETQYF. The chain recombines TRBV5-4 with TRBJ2-5; 7 positions match TRBD2. Germline lookup yields CDR1 SGHNT and CDR2 YYREEE (reference sequence). Germline trimming cut 4 bases from V and 2 bases from J; bases unmatched to any gene: 14. The CDR3 is 17 residues long.

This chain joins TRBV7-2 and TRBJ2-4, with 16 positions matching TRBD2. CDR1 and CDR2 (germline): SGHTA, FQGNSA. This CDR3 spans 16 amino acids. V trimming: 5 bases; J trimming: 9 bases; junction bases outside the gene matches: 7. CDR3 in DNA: TGTGCCAGCAGCCCCGGGACTAGCGGGGGGGGAAGCATTCAGTACTTC. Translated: CASSPGTSGGGSIQYF.

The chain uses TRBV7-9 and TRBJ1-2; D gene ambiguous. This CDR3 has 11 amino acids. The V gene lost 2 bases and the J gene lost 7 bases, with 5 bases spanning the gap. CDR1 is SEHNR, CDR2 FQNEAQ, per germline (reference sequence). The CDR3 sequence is CASSLSGGYTF. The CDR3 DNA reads TGTGCCAGCAGCTTATCCGGTGGCTACACCTTC.

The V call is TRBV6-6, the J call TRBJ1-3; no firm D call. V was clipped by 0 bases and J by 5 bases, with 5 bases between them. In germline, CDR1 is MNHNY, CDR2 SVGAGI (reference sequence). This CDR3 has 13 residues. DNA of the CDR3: TGTGCCAGCAGTTACTCGAGAAGAAACACCATATATTTT. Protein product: CASSYSRRNTIYF.

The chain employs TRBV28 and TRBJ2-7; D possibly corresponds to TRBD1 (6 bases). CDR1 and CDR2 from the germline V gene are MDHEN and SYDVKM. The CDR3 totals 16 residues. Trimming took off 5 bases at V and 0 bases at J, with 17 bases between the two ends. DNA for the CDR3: TGTGCCAGCAGTGTCCCAGGGGTCGTAAACTCCTACGAGCAGTACTTC. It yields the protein CASSVPGVVNSYEQYF.

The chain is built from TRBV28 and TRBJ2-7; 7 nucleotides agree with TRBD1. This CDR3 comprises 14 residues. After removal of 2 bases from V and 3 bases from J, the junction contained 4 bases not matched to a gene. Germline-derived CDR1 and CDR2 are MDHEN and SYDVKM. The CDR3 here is CASSLGGQNYEQYF. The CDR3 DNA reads TGTGCCAGCAGTTTAGGGGGACAGAACTACGAGCAGTACTTC. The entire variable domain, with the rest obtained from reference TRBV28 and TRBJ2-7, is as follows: DVKVTQSSRYLVKRTGEKVFLECVQDMDHENMFWYRQDPGLGLRLIYFSYDVKMKEKGDIPEGYSVSREKKERFSLILESASTNQTSMYLCASSLGGQNYEQYFGPGTRLTVT.

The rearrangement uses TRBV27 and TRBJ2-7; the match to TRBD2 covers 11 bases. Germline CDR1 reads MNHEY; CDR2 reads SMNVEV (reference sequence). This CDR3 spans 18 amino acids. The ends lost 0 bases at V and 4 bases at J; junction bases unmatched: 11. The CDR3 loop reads CASSLSLAPSGRWYEQYF. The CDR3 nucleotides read TGTGCCAGCAGTTTATCGCTGGCCCCTAGCGGGAGGTGGTACGAGCAGTACTTC.

The CDR3 here is CASSSSTADTQYF. The CDR3, as DNA: TGTGCCAGCAGCTCTAGTACGGCCGATACGCAGTATTTT. The rearrangement joins TRBV5-4 to TRBJ2-3; D is uncertain. CDR3 size: 13 residues. Trimming stripped 3 bases from V and 6 bases from J, with 11 bases between. The germline CDR1 and CDR2 sequences are SGHNT and YYREEE (reference sequence).

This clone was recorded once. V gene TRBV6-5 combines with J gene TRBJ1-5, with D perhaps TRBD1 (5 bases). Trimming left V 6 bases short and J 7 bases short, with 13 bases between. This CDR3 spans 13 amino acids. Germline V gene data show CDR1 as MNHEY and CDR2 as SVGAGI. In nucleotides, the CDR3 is TGTGCCAGCAGCCGGGGGGTTTCACAGCCCCAGCATTTT. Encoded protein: CASSRGVSQPQHF.

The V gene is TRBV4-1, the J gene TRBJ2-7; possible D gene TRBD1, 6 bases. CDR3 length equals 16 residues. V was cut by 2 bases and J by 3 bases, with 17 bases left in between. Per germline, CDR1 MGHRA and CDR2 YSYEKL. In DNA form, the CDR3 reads TGCGCCAGCAGCCAAAGCCCCCTCGCGACAGGCTACGAGCAGTACTTC. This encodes CASSQSPLATGYEQYF.

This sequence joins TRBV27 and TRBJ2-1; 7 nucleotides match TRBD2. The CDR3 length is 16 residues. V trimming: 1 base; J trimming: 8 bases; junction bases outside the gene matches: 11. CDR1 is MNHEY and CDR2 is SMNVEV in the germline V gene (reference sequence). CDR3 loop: CASSLLGGGLGYEQFF. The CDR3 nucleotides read TGTGCCAGCAGTTTATTGGGCGGGGGATTAGGCTATGAGCAGTTCTTC.

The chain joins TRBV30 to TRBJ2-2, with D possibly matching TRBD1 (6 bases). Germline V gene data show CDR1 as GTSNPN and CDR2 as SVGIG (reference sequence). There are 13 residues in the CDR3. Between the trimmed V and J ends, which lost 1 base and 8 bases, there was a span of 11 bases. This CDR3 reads CAWSEQGRGELFF. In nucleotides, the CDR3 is TGTGCCTGGAGTGAACAGGGAAGAGGGGAGCTGTTTTTT.

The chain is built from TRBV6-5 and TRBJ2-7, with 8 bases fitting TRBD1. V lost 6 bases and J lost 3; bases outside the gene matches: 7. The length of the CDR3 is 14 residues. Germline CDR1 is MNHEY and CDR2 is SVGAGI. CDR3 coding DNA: TGTGCCAGCAGCCGACAGGGGACAAACTACGAGCAGTACTTC. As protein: CASSRQGTNYEQYF.

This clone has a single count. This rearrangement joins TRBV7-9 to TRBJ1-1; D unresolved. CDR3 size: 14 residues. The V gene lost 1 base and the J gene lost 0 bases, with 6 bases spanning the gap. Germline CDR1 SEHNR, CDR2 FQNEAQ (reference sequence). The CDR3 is CASSLGGMNTEAFF. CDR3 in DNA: TGTGCCAGCAGCTTAGGAGGGATGAACACTGAAGCTTTCTTT.

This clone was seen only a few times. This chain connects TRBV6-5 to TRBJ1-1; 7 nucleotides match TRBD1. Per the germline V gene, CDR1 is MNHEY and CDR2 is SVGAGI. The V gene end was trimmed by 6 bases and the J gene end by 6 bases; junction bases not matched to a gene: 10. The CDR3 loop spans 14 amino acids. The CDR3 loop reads CASSRRTGAPEAFF. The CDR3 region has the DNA TGTGCCAGCAGCCGCCGTACAGGGGCTCCTGAAGCTTTCTTT.

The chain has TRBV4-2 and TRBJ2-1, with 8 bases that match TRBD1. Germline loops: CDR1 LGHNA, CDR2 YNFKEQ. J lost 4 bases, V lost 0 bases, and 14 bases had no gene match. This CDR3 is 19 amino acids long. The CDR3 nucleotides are TGTGCCAGCAGCCAAGATGACGCGGTCGACAGGGGAATGTACAATGAGCAGTTCTTC. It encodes CASSQDDAVDRGMYNEQFF.

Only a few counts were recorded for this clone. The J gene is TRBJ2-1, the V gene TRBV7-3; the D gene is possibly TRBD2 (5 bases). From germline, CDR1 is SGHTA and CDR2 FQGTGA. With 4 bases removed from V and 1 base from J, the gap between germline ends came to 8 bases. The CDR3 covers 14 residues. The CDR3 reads CASSSDYSYNEQFF. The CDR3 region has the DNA TGTGCCAGCAGCTCAGACTATTCCTACAATGAGCAGTTCTTC.

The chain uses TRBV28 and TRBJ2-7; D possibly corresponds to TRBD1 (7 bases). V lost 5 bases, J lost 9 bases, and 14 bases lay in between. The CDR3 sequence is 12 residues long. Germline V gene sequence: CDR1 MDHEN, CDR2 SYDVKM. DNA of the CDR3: TGTGCCAGCAGTGCGGCAGGGGGGTGGCAGTACTTC. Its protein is CASSAAGGWQYF.